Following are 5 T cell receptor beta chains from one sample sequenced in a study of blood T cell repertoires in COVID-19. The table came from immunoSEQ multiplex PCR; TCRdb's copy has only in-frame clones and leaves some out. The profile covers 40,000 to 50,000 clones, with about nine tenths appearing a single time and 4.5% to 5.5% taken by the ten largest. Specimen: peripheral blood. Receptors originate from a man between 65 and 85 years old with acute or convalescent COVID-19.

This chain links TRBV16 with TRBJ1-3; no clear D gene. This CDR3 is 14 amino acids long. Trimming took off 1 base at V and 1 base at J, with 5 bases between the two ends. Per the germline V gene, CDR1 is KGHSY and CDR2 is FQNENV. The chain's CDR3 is CASSQFQSGNTIYF. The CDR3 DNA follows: TGTGCCAGCAGCCAATTCCAGTCTGGAAACACCATATATTTT.

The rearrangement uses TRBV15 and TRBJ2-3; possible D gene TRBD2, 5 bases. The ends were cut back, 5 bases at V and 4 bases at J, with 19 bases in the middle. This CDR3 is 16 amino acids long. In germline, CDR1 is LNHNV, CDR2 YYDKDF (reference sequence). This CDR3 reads CATSPYPRRRADTQYF. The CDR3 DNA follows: TGTGCCACCAGCCCCTACCCCAGGAGGCGCGCAGATACGCAGTATTTT.

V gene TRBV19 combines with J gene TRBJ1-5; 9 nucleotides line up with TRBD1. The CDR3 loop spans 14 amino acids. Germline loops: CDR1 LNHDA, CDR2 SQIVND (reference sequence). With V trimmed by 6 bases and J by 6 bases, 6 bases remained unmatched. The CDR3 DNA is TGTGCCAGTAGGCCAACAGGGGGCGGTCAGCCCCAGCATTTT. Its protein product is CASRPTGGGQPQHF.

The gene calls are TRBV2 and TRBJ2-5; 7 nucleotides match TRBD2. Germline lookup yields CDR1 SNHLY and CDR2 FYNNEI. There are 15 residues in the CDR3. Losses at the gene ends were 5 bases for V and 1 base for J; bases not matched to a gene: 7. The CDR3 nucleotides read TGTGCCAGCAGTTTGCGGGGGAGCACCCAAGAGACCCAGTACTTC. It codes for CASSLRGSTQETQYF.

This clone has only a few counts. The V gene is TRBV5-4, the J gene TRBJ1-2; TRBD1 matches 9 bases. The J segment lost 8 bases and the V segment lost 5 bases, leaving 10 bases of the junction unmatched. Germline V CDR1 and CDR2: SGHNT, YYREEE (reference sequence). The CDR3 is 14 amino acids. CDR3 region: CASSLPGQGTGYTF. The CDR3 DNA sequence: TGTGCCAGCAGTCTACCGGGACAGGGAACAGGCTACACCTTC.